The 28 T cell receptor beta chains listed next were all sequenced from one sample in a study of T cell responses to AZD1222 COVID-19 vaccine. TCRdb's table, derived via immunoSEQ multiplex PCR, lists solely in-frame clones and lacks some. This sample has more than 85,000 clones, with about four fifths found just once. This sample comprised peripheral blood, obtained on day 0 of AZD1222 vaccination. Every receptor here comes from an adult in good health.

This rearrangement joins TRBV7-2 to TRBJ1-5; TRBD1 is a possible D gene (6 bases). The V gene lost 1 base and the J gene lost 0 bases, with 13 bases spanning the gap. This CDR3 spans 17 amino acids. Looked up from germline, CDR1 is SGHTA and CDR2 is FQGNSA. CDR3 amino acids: CASSLGGQRDSNQPQHF. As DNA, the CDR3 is TGTGCCAGCAGCTTAGGAGGACAGCGGGATAGCAATCAGCCCCAGCATTTT.

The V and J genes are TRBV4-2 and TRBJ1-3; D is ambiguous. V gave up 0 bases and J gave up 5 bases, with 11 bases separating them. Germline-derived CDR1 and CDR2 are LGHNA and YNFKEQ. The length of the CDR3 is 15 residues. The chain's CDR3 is CASSQEATARNTIYF. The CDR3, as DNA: TGTGCCAGCAGCCAAGAAGCTACAGCTAGAAACACCATATATTTT.

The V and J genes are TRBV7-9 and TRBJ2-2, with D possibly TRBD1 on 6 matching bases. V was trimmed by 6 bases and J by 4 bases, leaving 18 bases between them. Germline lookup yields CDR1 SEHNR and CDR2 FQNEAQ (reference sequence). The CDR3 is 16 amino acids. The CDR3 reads CASRSGDGVVTGELFF. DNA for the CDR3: TGTGCCAGCAGGTCAGGGGACGGGGTTGTCACCGGGGAGCTGTTTTTT.

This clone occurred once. CDR3 sequence: CASRKGGQSNQPQHF. CDR3 nucleotide sequence: TGTGCCAGCAGAAAGGGGGGACAAAGCAATCAGCCCCAGCATTTT. The chain links TRBV6-5 to TRBJ1-5, with D possibly being TRBD1 (6 bases). The V end lost 6 bases, the J end lost 1 base, and 13 bases lay between the germline ends. The CDR3 runs to 15 residues. Per germline, CDR1 MNHEY and CDR2 SVGAGI.

DNA of the CDR3: TGTGCCAGCAGCTCCGACAGGATACTACACTATGGCTACACCTTC. It is translated as CASSSDRILHYGYTF. This chain connects TRBV7-9 to TRBJ1-2; tentative D call: TRBD1 (6 bases). The V and J ends lost 4 bases and 3 bases respectively, with 15 bases between them. Germline V gene lookup returns CDR1 SEHNR and CDR2 FQNEAQ (reference sequence). The CDR3 is 15 amino acids.

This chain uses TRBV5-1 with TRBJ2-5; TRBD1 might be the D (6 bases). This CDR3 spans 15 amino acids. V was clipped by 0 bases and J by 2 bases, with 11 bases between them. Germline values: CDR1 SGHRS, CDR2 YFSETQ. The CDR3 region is CASSLDGTPQETQYF. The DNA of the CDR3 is TGCGCCAGCAGCTTGGACGGGACACCTCAAGAGACCCAGTACTTC.

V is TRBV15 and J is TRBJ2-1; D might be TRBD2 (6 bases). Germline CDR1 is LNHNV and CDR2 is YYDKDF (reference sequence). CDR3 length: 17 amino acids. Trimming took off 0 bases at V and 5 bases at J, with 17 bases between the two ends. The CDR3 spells CATSRDNRWRENNEQFF. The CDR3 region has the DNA TGTGCCACCAGCAGAGATAATAGATGGCGGGAAAACAATGAGCAGTTCTTC. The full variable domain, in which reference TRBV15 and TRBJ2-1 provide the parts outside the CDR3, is DAMVIQNPRYQVTQFGKPVTLSCSQTLNHNVMYWYQQKSSQAPKLLFHYYDKDFNNEADTPDNFQSRRPNTSFCFLDIRSPGLGDTAMYLCATSRDNRWRENNEQFFGPGTRLTVL.

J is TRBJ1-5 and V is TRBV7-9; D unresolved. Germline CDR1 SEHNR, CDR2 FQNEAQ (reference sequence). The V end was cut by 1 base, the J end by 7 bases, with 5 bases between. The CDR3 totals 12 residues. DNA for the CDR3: TGTGCCAGCAGCTTAGTGGGACAGCCCCAGCATTTT. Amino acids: CASSLVGQPQHF. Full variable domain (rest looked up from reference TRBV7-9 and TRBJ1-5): DTGVSQNPRHKITKRGQNVTFRCDPISEHNRLYWYRQTLGQGPEFLTYFQNEAQLEKSRLLSDRFSAERPKGSFSTLEIQRTEQGDSAMYLCASSLVGQPQHFGDGTRLSIL.

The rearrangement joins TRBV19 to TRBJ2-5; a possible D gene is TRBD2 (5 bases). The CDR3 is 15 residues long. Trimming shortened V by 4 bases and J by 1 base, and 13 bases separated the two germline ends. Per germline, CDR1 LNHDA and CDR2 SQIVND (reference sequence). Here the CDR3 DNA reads TGTGCCAGTAGTAGGGATGGACTGTCCCAAGAGACCCAGTACTTC. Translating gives CASSRDGLSQETQYF.

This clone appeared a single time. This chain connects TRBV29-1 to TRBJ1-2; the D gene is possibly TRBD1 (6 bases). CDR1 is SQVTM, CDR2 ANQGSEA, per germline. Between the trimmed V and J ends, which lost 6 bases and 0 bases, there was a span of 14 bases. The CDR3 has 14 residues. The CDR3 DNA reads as TGCAGCGTCTCAGGGGTCAATACTAACTATGGCTACACCTTC. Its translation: CSVSGVNTNYGYTF.

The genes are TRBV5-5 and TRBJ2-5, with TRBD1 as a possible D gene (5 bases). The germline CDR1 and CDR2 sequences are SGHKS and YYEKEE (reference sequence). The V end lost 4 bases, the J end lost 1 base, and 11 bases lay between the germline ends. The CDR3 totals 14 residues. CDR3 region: CASSLRTFQETQYF. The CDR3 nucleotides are TGTGCCAGCAGCCTACGGACATTCCAAGAGACCCAGTACTTC.

CDR3 protein: CAWSVGTGSVEKLFF. The CDR3 nucleotides read TGTGCCTGGAGTGTAGGAACAGGAAGCGTTGAAAAACTGTTTTTT. The chain uses TRBV30 and TRBJ1-4; D possibly corresponds to TRBD1 (5 bases). Deletions cut 0 bases from V and 7 bases from J, with 15 bases between. Germline V gene lookup returns CDR1 GTSNPN and CDR2 SVGIG (reference sequence). This CDR3 contains 15 residues. Full variable domain (rest looked up from reference TRBV30 and TRBJ1-4): SQTIHQWPATLVQPVGSPLSLECTVEGTSNPNLYWYRQAAGRGLQLLFYSVGIGQISSEVPQNLSASRPQDRQFILSSKKLLLSDSGFYLCAWSVGTGSVEKLFFGSGTQLSVL.

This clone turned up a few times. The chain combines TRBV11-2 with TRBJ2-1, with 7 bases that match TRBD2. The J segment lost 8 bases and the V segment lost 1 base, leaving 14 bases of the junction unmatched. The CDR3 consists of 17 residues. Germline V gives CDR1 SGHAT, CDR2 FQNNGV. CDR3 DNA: TGTGCCAGCAGCTTAGGGGCGGCCCAGGGAGGGCGCTATGAGCAGTTCTTC. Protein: CASSLGAAQGGRYEQFF.

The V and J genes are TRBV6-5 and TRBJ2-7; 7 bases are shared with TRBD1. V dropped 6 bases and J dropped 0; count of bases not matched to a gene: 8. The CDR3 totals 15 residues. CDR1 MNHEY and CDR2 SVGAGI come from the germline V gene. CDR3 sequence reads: CASRLTQGSSYEQYF. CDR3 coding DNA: TGTGCCAGCAGACTCACACAGGGGAGCTCCTACGAGCAGTACTTC.

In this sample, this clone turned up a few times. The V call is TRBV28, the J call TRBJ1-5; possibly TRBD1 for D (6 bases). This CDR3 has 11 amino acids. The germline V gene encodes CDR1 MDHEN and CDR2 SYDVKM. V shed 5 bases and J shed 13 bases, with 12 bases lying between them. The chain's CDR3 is CASSPNRAQHF. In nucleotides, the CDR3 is TGTGCCAGCAGTCCGAACAGGGCGCAGCATTTT.

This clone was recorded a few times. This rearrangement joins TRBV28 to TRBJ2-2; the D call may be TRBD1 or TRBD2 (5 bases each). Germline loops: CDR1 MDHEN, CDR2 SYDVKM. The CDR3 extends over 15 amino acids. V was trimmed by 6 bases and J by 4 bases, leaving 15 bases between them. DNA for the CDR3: TGTGCCAGCAGAGGCCAGGGTGGGGGCACCGGGGAGCTGTTTTTT. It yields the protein CASRGQGGGTGELFF.

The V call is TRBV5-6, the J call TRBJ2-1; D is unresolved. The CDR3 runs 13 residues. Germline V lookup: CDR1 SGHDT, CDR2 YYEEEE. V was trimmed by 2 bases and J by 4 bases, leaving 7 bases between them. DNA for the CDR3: TGTGCCAGCAGCTTCGTGCAGTACAATGAGCAGTTCTTC. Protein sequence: CASSFVQYNEQFF.

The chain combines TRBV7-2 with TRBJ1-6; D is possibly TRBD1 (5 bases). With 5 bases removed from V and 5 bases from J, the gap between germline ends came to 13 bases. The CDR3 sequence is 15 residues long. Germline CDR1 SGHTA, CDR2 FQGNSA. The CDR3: CASSVEGRNNSPLHF. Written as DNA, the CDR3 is TGTGCCAGCAGCGTCGAGGGACGGAATAATTCACCCCTCCACTTT.

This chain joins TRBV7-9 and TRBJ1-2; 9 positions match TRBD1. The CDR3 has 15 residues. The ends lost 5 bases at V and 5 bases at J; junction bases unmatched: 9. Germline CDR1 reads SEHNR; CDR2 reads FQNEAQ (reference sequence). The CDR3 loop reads CASSKERTGEYGYTF. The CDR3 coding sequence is TGTGCCAGCAGCAAGGAAAGGACAGGGGAATATGGCTACACCTTC.

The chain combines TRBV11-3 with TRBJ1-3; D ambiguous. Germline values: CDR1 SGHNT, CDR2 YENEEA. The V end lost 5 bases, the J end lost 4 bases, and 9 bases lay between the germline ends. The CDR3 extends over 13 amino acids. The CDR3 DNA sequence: TGTGCCAGCAGCCTCGAGGAAGGAAACACCATATATTTT. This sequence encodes CASSLEEGNTIYF.

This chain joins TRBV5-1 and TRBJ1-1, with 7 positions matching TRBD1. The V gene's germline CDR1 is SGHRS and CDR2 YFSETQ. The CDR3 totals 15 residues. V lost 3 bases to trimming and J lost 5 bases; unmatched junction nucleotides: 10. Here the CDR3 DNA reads TGCGCCAGCAGCTCCATCTCAGGGGGTGGAACTGAAGCTTTCTTT. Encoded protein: CASSSISGGGTEAFF.

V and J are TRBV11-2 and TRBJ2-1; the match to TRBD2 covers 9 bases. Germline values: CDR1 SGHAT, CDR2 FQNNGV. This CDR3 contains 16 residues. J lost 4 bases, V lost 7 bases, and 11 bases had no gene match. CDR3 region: CASTKTLAGQYNEQFF. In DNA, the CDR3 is TGTGCCAGCACCAAGACCCTAGCGGGACAATACAATGAGCAGTTCTTC.

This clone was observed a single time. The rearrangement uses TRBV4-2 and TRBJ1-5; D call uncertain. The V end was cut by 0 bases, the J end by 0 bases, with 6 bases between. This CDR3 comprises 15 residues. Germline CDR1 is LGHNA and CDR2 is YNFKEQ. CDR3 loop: CASSQEGYSNQPQHF. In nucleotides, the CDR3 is TGTGCCAGCAGCCAAGAGGGGTATAGCAATCAGCCCCAGCATTTT.

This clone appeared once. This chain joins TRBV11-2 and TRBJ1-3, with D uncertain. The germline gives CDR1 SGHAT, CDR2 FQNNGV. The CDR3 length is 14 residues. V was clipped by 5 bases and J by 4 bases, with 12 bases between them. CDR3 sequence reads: CASSPSVAGNTIYF. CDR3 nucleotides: TGTGCCAGCAGCCCATCTGTAGCGGGAAACACCATATATTTT.

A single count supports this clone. CDR3 bases: TGTGCCAGCAGTTTGGGGATTGGTCAGCCCCAGCATTTT. As protein: CASSLGIGQPQHF. The V gene is TRBV27, the J gene TRBJ1-5; D unclear. Per the germline V gene, CDR1 is MNHEY and CDR2 is SMNVEV (reference sequence). V lost 3 bases, J lost 6 bases, and 9 bases lay in between. The CDR3 contains 13 residues.

The DNA of the CDR3 is TGCAGTGCCGTGGTTAACGAGCAGTACTTC. Protein sequence: CSAVVNEQYF. The chain employs TRBV20-1 and TRBJ2-7; the D is unclear. This CDR3 is 10 amino acids long. CDR1 is DFQATT, CDR2 SNEGSKA, per germline (reference sequence). V shed 6 bases and J shed 5 bases, with 8 bases lying between them.

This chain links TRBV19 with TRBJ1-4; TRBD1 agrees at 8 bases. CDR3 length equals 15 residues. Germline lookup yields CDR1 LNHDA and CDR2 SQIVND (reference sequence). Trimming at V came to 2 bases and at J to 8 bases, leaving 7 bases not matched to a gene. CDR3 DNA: TGTGCCAGTAGTATAAGCTCCAGGGGGCGAGAAAAACTGTTTTTT. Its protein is CASSISSRGREKLFF.

The CDR3 sequence: CASSQTGVSYSNQPQHF. The DNA of the CDR3 is TGTGCCAGCAGCCAGACAGGGGTGTCCTATAGCAATCAGCCCCAGCATTTT. The chain is built from TRBV4-2 and TRBJ1-5, with 8 bases matching TRBD1. Germline V gene lookup returns CDR1 LGHNA and CDR2 YNFKEQ. This CDR3 has 17 amino acids. J gave up 0 bases and V 3 bases, and 7 bases lay outside the gene matches.